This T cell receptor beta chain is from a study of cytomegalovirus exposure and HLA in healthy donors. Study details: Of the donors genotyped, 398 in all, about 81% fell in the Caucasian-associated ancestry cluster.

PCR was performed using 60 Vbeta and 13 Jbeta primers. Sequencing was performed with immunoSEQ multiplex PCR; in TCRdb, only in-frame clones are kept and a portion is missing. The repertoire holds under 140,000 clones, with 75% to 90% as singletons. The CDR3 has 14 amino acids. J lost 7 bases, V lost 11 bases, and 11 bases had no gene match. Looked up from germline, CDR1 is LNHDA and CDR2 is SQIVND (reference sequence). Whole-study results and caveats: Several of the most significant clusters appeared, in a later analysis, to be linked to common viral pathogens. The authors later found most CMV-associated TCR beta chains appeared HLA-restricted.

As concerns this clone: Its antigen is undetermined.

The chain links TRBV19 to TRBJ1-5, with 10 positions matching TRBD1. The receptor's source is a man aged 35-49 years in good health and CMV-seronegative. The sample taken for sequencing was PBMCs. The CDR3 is CASKWTGGEQPQHF. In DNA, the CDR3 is TGTGCCTCTAAATGGACAGGGGGAGAACAGCCCCAGCATTTT.